Following are 23 T cell receptor beta chains from one sample sequenced in a study of blood T cell repertoires in COVID-19. Sequenced by immunoSEQ multiplex PCR; TCRdb stores in-frame clones only, minus some. The table has under 350,000 clones, roughly 90% seen once. The sequenced sample consisted of peripheral blood. The receptors come from a man between 40 and 49 years old with acute or convalescent COVID-19.

This chain uses TRBV18 with TRBJ1-2; no reliable D call. Germline loops: CDR1 KGHSH, CDR2 LQKENI. The CDR3 is 13 residues long. V was pared by 4 bases and J by 3 bases, with 9 bases between. The DNA for the CDR3 is TGTGCCAGCTCACAAAACCAGGACTATGGCTACACCTTC. It is translated as CASSQNQDYGYTF.

This sequence joins TRBV10-3 and TRBJ2-1; the D is unclear. CDR1 is ENHRY, CDR2 SYGVKD, per germline. V lost 0 bases, J lost 2 bases, and 8 bases lay in between. The CDR3 is made up of 15 amino acids. CDR3 loop: CAISESAQPYNEQFF. The CDR3 DNA sequence: TGTGCCATCAGTGAGTCGGCCCAACCCTACAATGAGCAGTTCTTC.

This chain connects TRBV24-1 to TRBJ2-1, with D perhaps matching TRBD1 (6 bases). V was clipped by 1 base and J by 7 bases, with 16 bases between them. Per germline, CDR1 KGHDR and CDR2 SFDVKD. The CDR3 extends over 16 amino acids. The CDR3 region is CATSDLRDKKGNEQFF. DNA for the CDR3: TGTGCCACCAGTGATTTACGGGACAAAAAGGGGAATGAGCAGTTCTTC.

This clone appeared a single time. The chain has TRBV2 and TRBJ1-6, with D perhaps TRBD1 (6 bases). The V and J ends lost 9 bases and 10 bases respectively, with 22 bases between them. The CDR3 has 15 residues. The V gene's germline CDR1 is SNHLY and CDR2 FYNNEI. The CDR3 coding sequence is TGTGCCAGAAGTACCTCCGGGACACGGGACTCACCCCTCCACTTT. This codes for CARSTSGTRDSPLHF. The whole variable domain, filled in from reference TRBV2 and TRBJ1-6, reads EPEVTQTPSHQVTQMGQEVILRCVPISNHLYFYWYRQILGQKVEFLVSFYNNEISEKSEIFDDQFSVERPDGSNFTLKIRSTKLEDSAMYFCARSTSGTRDSPLHFGNGTRLTVT.

The J gene is TRBJ1-5, the V gene TRBV2; maybe TRBD1 (5 bases). This CDR3 spans 13 amino acids. Per the germline V gene, CDR1 is SNHLY and CDR2 is FYNNEI. V was pared by 4 bases and J by 4 bases, with 8 bases between. CDR3 in amino acids: CASSARGNQPQHF. CDR3 bases: TGTGCCAGCAGTGCAAGGGGAAATCAGCCCCAGCATTTT.

This chain joins TRBV2 and TRBJ1-4, with TRBD1 matching 7 bases. CDR1 and CDR2 from the germline V gene are SNHLY and FYNNEI. This CDR3 has 11 amino acids. V dropped 5 bases and J dropped 17; count of bases not matched to a gene: 8. CDR3 sequence: CASSIGTDRFF. CDR3 in DNA: TGTGCCAGCAGTATAGGGACAGATCGTTTTTTT.

The J gene is TRBJ2-1, the V gene TRBV7-2; 7 nucleotides match TRBD2. The CDR3 has 15 residues. The V segment lost 2 bases and the J segment 7 bases; nucleotides outside the gene matches: 8. Looked up from germline, CDR1 is SGHTA and CDR2 is FQGNSA. Here the CDR3 reads CASSLIWTRANEQFF. The CDR3 DNA reads as TGTGCCAGCAGCTTAATTTGGACTAGGGCGAATGAGCAGTTCTTC.

The chain recombines TRBV3-1 (or the pseudogene TRBV3-2) with TRBJ2-3, with 13 bases aligning to TRBD2. After removal of 3 bases from V and 3 bases from J, the junction contained 12 bases not matched to a gene. CDR1 is LGHDT, CDR2 YNNKEL, per germline (reference sequence). The CDR3 has 19 residues. The CDR3 DNA sequence: TGTGCCAGCAGCCACACTAGCGGGGGGGGTGCCACATGGACAGATACGCAGTATTTT. Translation: CASSHTSGGGATWTDTQYF.

The chain carries TRBV30 and TRBJ1-2; no clear D. The CDR3 length is 12 residues. Germline V gene lookup returns CDR1 GTSNPN and CDR2 SVGIG (reference sequence). Between the trimmed V and J ends, which lost 2 bases and 4 bases, there was a span of 8 bases. The CDR3 bases are TGTGCCTGGAGTATCGTCTTCTATGGCTACACCTTC. It codes for CAWSIVFYGYTF.

The chain has TRBV5-1 and TRBJ1-1, with 8 bases aligning to TRBD1. V trimming: 4 bases; J trimming: 1 base; junction bases outside the gene matches: 3. The CDR3 has 14 amino acids. From germline, CDR1 is SGHRS and CDR2 YFSETQ. The CDR3 sequence: CASSAGTGNTEAFF. The CDR3 coding sequence is TGCGCCAGCAGCGCCGGGACAGGGAACACTGAAGCTTTCTTT. The variable domain in full, with the rest retrieved from reference TRBV5-1 and TRBJ1-1, is KAGVTQTPRYLIKTRGQQVTLSCSPISGHRSVSWYQQTPGQGLQFLFEYFSETQRNKGNFPGRFSGRQFSNSRSEMNVSTLELGDSALYLCASSAGTGNTEAFFGQGTRLTVV.

V gene TRBV4-1 combines with J gene TRBJ1-2; possibly TRBD1 for D (5 bases). Germline V CDR1 and CDR2: MGHRA, YSYEKL. The CDR3 is 15 residues long. Trimming took 0 bases from V and 6 from J, leaving 14 bases between them. The CDR3 protein is CASSQEGGVFNGYTF. In DNA, the CDR3 is TGCGCCAGCAGCCAAGAGGGGGGGGTTTTTAATGGCTACACCTTC.

This clone came up a few times. The rearrangement uses TRBV6-5 and TRBJ1-4; no reliable D call. With 10 bases removed from V and 8 bases from J, the gap between germline ends came to 20 bases. This CDR3 is built from 14 residues. Germline values: CDR1 MNHEY, CDR2 SVGAGI. The CDR3 DNA reads TGTGCCACCCTACCGGGAGTCAAGGAGGAAAAACTGTTTTTT. It is translated as CATLPGVKEEKLFF.

This sequence joins TRBV24-1 and TRBJ1-1; no definite D call. Per germline, CDR1 KGHDR and CDR2 SFDVKD. Deletions cut 3 bases from V and 4 bases from J, with 11 bases between. The CDR3 totals 14 residues. CDR3 nucleotides: TGTGCCACCAGTGATCCGGGGTCACCCACTGAAGCTTTCTTT. Translated: CATSDPGSPTEAFF.

This chain connects TRBV9 to TRBJ1-1; maybe TRBD1 (5 bases). This CDR3 region has 14 residues. CDR1 is SGDLS, CDR2 YYNGEE, per germline. Trimming removed 6 bases at V and 5 bases at J, with 17 bases between. The CDR3 DNA follows: TGTGCCAGCAACCAGGGCGGACATGGAACTGAAGCTTTCTTT. Protein product: CASNQGGHGTEAFF.

The chain joins TRBV12-3 or TRBV12-4 to TRBJ1-2; TRBD1 agrees at 8 bases. This CDR3 has 13 amino acids. With 6 bases clipped from V and 8 bases from J, the junction kept 8 bases outside the gene matches. CDR3 sequence: CASRPSGGGGYTF. The CDR3, as DNA: TGTGCCAGCAGACCATCAGGGGGCGGGGGCTACACCTTC.

This clone was detected once. The genes are TRBV5-1 and TRBJ2-3; 8 bases fit TRBD1. Germline V gene lookup returns CDR1 SGHRS and CDR2 YFSETQ. The CDR3 spans 15 residues. V lost 0 bases and J lost 4; bases outside the gene matches: 4. CDR3 sequence: CASSLEPTGADTQYF. CDR3 bases: TGCGCCAGCAGCTTGGAACCGACAGGGGCAGATACGCAGTATTTT.

The rearrangement uses TRBV5-1 and TRBJ2-7; D might be TRBD2 (6 bases). CDR3 size: 13 residues. Germline V gene lookup returns CDR1 SGHRS and CDR2 YFSETQ. Between the trimmed V and J ends, which lost 3 bases and 3 bases, there was a span of 10 bases. The CDR3 DNA is TGCGCCAGCAGCTGGGGAGGCTTCTACGAGCAGTACTTC. Protein: CASSWGGFYEQYF.

V gene TRBV9 combines with J gene TRBJ1-1; D gene ambiguous. Germline loops: CDR1 SGDLS, CDR2 YYNGEE. This CDR3 has 15 residues. V was clipped by 2 bases and J by 1 base, with 12 bases between them. The CDR3 sequence: CASSVQSGGNTEAFF. For the CDR3, the DNA is TGTGCCAGCAGCGTTCAATCCGGTGGGAACACTGAAGCTTTCTTT.

This clone was counted only a few times. The V gene is TRBV6-5, the J gene TRBJ1-1; D gene ambiguous. The CDR3 has 15 residues. The germline V gene encodes CDR1 MNHEY and CDR2 SVGAGI. V was shortened by 0 bases and J by 4 bases, with 12 bases between the two germline ends. This CDR3 reads CASSYSPGMSTEAFF. The CDR3 DNA reads as TGTGCCAGCAGTTACTCCCCGGGAATGTCCACTGAAGCTTTCTTT.

V and J are TRBV20-1 and TRBJ1-2; D call uncertain. Germline assignment: CDR1 DFQATT and CDR2 SNEGSKA (reference sequence). The CDR3 is made up of 11 amino acids. The ends were cut back, 1 base at V and 5 bases at J, with 5 bases in the middle. The CDR3 spells CSARGRYGYTF. The CDR3 bases are TGCAGTGCTAGAGGGAGGTATGGCTACACCTTC.

The chain is built from TRBV27 and TRBJ2-2, with D tentatively TRBD2 (5 bases). CDR1 is MNHEY, CDR2 SMNVEV, per germline (reference sequence). This CDR3 contains 15 residues. Trimming took 5 bases from V and 5 from J, leaving 15 bases between them. The CDR3 sequence is CASSPIRGGTGELFF. The CDR3 DNA sequence: TGTGCCAGCAGTCCCATCCGGGGTGGAACCGGGGAGCTGTTTTTT.

V gene TRBV5-6 combines with J gene TRBJ2-7; 7 bases match TRBD1. The CDR3 covers 15 residues. The germline V gene encodes CDR1 SGHDT and CDR2 YYEEEE. Losses at the gene ends were 4 bases for V and 2 bases for J; bases not matched to a gene: 9. The CDR3 reads CASSPRTGQAYEQYF. The CDR3 coding sequence is TGTGCCAGCAGCCCTCGGACAGGCCAGGCCTACGAGCAGTACTTC.

V usage is TRBV5-6 and J usage is TRBJ2-7; the D gene is possibly TRBD1 (6 bases). Deletions cut 5 bases from V and 1 base from J, with 10 bases between. From germline, CDR1 is SGHDT and CDR2 YYEEEE. This CDR3 has 13 residues. The CDR3 DNA is TGTGCCAGCAGGGTGGGACAATCCTACGAGCAGTACTTC. This codes for CASRVGQSYEQYF. The full variable domain, its missing parts supplied by reference TRBV5-6 and TRBJ2-7, is DAGVTQSPTHLIKTRGQQVTLRCSPKSGHDTVSWYQQALGQGPQFIFQYYEEEERQRGNFPDRFSGHQFPNYSSELNVNALLLGDSALYLCASRVGQSYEQYFGPGTRLTVT.